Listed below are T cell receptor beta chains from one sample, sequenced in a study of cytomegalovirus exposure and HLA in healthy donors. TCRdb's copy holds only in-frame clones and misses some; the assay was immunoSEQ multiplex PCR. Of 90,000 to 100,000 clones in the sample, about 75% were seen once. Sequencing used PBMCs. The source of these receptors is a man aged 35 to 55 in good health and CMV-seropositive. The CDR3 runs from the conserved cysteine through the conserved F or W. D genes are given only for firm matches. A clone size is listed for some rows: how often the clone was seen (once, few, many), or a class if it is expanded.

CDR3 protein: CASSVGGVDEQYF; CDR3 DNA: TGTGCCAGCAGCGTCGGGGGAGTGGACGAGCAGTACTTC; J gene: TRBJ2-7; D gene: NA; clone size: NA; V gene: TRBV9
CDR3 protein: CASSILAGASKSSYNEQFF; CDR3 DNA: TGTGCCAGCAGCATTTTAGCGGGAGCGAGCAAAAGCTCCTACAATGAGCAGTTCTTC; J gene: TRBJ2-1; D gene: NA; clone size: NA; V gene: TRBV21-1
CDR3 protein: CASSETTYEQYF; CDR3 DNA: TGCGCCAGCAGCGAGACTACCTACGAGCAGTACTTC; J gene: TRBJ2-7; D gene: NA; clone size: NA; V gene: TRBV5-1
CDR3 protein: CASTKTDQETQYF; CDR3 DNA: TGTGCCAGCACCAAGACAGATCAAGAGACCCAGTACTTC; J gene: TRBJ2-5; D gene: NA; clone size: few; V gene: TRBV11-2
CDR3 protein: CASRPSGRAPDTQYF; CDR3 DNA: TGTGCCAGCAGGCCTAGCGGGAGGGCCCCAGATACGCAGTATTTT; J gene: TRBJ2-3; D gene: TRBD2; clone size: NA; V gene: TRBV27
CDR3 protein: CASRDRVETDTQYF; CDR3 DNA: TGTGCCAGCAGGGACAGGGTCGAAACAGATACGCAGTATTTT; J gene: TRBJ2-3; D gene: TRBD1; clone size: NA; V gene: TRBV2
CDR3 protein: CASSPSGTPWGGETQYF; CDR3 DNA: TGTGCCAGCAGCCCCTCTGGGACACCATGGGGGGGAGAGACCCAGTACTTC; J gene: TRBJ2-5; D gene: NA; clone size: NA; V gene: TRBV9
CDR3 protein: CASSLTPRAKDTQYF; CDR3 DNA: TGTGCCAGCAGCTTAACACCCAGGGCAAAAGATACGCAGTATTTT; J gene: TRBJ2-3; D gene: NA; clone size: few; V gene: TRBV11-3
CDR3 protein: CAISETSNEQFF; CDR3 DNA: TGTGCCATCAGTGAGACAAGCAATGAGCAGTTCTTC; J gene: TRBJ2-1; D gene: NA; clone size: NA; V gene: TRBV10-3
CDR3 protein: CASSSQGKGEKLFF; CDR3 DNA: TGCGCCAGCAGCTCGCAGGGGAAGGGTGAAAAACTGTTTTTT; J gene: TRBJ1-4; D gene: NA; clone size: NA; V gene: TRBV5-1
CDR3 protein: CASSLEGETQYF; CDR3 DNA: TGTGCCAGCAGCTTAGAGGGCGAGACCCAGTACTTC; J gene: TRBJ2-5; D gene: NA; clone size: NA; V gene: TRBV11-3
CDR3 protein: CASSVSTSSYEQYF; CDR3 DNA: TGTGCCAGCAGCGTTTCGACTAGCTCCTACGAGCAGTACTTC; J gene: TRBJ2-7; D gene: NA; clone size: NA; V gene: TRBV9
CDR3 protein: CASSLVGGPYEQYF; CDR3 DNA: TGTGCCAGCAGCTTAGTAGGGGGTCCCTACGAGCAGTACTTC; J gene: TRBJ2-7; D gene: NA; clone size: NA; V gene: TRBV11-2
CDR3 protein: CASSLGTVSGNQPQHF; CDR3 DNA: TGTGCCAGCAGCTTAGGCACGGTTTCGGGCAATCAGCCCCAGCATTTT; J gene: TRBJ1-5; D gene: NA; clone size: NA; V gene: TRBV11-2
CDR3 protein: CASSQGLAGLEETQYF; CDR3 DNA: TGTGCCAGCAGTCAGGGACTAGCGGGATTGGAAGAGACCCAGTACTTC; J gene: TRBJ2-5; D gene: TRBD2; clone size: medium-sized; V gene: TRBV27
CDR3 protein: CASSFGGDEQFF; CDR3 DNA: TGTGCCAGCAGCTTCGGAGGAGATGAGCAGTTCTTC; J gene: TRBJ2-1; D gene: NA; clone size: once; V gene: TRBV11-3
CDR3 protein: CASREDRASPLHF; CDR3 DNA: TGTGCCAGCAGGGAGGACAGGGCATCACCCCTCCACTTT; J gene: TRBJ1-6; D gene: TRBD1; clone size: NA; V gene: TRBV6-1
CDR3 protein: CASSLALAAGELFF; CDR3 DNA: TGTGCCAGCAGCTTAGCACTAGCCGCCGGGGAGCTGTTTTTT; J gene: TRBJ2-2; D gene: NA; clone size: NA; V gene: TRBV11-2
CDR3 protein: CASSQLTANYGYTF; CDR3 DNA: TGTGCCAGCAGCCAACTGACAGCCAACTATGGCTACACCTTC; J gene: TRBJ1-2; D gene: NA; clone size: NA; V gene: TRBV16
CDR3 protein: CASSIDRMAGLEKLFF; CDR3 DNA: TGTGCCAGTAGTATAGACCGGATGGCGGGGTTGGAAAAACTGTTTTTT; J gene: TRBJ1-4; D gene: NA; clone size: NA; V gene: TRBV19
CDR3 protein: CASSLTGEGGQYF; CDR3 DNA: TGCGCCAGCAGCTTGACCGGGGAGGGTGGGCAGTACTTC; J gene: TRBJ2-7; D gene: TRBD2; clone size: NA; V gene: TRBV5-1
CDR3 protein: CASSIREGDEQYF; CDR3 DNA: TGTGCCAGCAGCATCCGGGAGGGGGACGAGCAGTACTTC; J gene: TRBJ2-7; D gene: TRBD2; clone size: NA; V gene: TRBV11-2
CDR3 protein: CASISRGTRNEQYF; CDR3 DNA: TGTGCCAGCATCTCCAGGGGTACTAGGAACGAGCAGTACTTC; J gene: TRBJ2-7; D gene: NA; clone size: NA; V gene: TRBV6-1
CDR3 protein: CASSQPQGVYEKLFF; CDR3 DNA: TGCGCCAGCAGCCAACCACAGGGCGTCTATGAAAAACTGTTTTTT; J gene: TRBJ1-4; D gene: NA; clone size: NA; V gene: TRBV4-1
CDR3 protein: CASSPGTTRTGELFF; CDR3 DNA: TGTGCCAGTAGCCCCGGGACAACTCGAACCGGGGAGCTGTTTTTT; J gene: TRBJ2-2; D gene: NA; clone size: NA; V gene: TRBV19
CDR3 protein: CASQDRESTDTQYF; CDR3 DNA: TGTGCCAGTCAGGACAGGGAGAGCACAGATACGCAGTATTTT; J gene: TRBJ2-3; D gene: TRBD1; clone size: many; V gene: TRBV19
CDR3 protein: CAISERRGLIVNYGYTF; CDR3 DNA: TGTGCCATCAGTGAACGCAGGGGGCTAATCGTTAACTATGGCTACACCTTC; J gene: TRBJ1-2; D gene: TRBD1; clone size: NA; V gene: TRBV10-3
CDR3 protein: CSPFISGGASGGELFF; CDR3 DNA: TGCAGCCCCTTTATTAGCGGGGGGGCTTCTGGCGGGGAGCTGTTTTTT; J gene: TRBJ2-2; D gene: TRBD2; clone size: NA; V gene: TRBV29-1
CDR3 protein: CASSPQGVTEAFF; CDR3 DNA: TGCGCCAGCAGCCCTCAGGGGGTTACTGAAGCTTTCTTT; J gene: TRBJ1-1; D gene: TRBD1; clone size: once; V gene: TRBV5-1
CDR3 protein: CASSTPGDTQYF; CDR3 DNA: TGTGCCAGTAGTACCCCCGGGGATACGCAGTATTTT; J gene: TRBJ2-3; D gene: NA; clone size: once; V gene: TRBV19
CDR3 protein: CASTSRGGRDQYF; CDR3 DNA: TGTGCCAGCACCTCTCGGGGAGGGAGGGACCAGTACTTC; J gene: TRBJ2-7; D gene: TRBD2; clone size: NA; V gene: TRBV7-8
CDR3 protein: CASSLDGSGGRATEAFF; CDR3 DNA: TGTGCCAGCAGCTTAGATGGATCAGGGGGCCGGGCCACTGAAGCTTTCTTT; J gene: TRBJ1-1; D gene: TRBD1; clone size: NA; V gene: TRBV11-2
CDR3 protein: CASSSGVSPLHF; CDR3 DNA: TGTGCCAGCAGTTCAGGGGTCTCACCCCTCCACTTT; J gene: TRBJ1-6; D gene: NA; clone size: NA; V gene: TRBV6-5
CDR3 protein: CASSRQEQETQYF; CDR3 DNA: TGTGCCAGCAGTAGACAGGAACAAGAGACCCAGTACTTC; J gene: TRBJ2-5; D gene: NA; clone size: few; V gene: TRBV6-6
CDR3 protein: CASSLGTSGGFYEQYF; CDR3 DNA: TGTGCCAGCAGCCTTGGGACTAGCGGGGGGTTCTACGAGCAGTACTTC; J gene: TRBJ2-7; D gene: TRBD2; clone size: NA; V gene: TRBV5-6
CDR3 protein: CASPPPRPYGYTF; CDR3 DNA: TGTGCCAGCCCCCCCCCGAGGCCCTATGGCTACACCTTC; J gene: TRBJ1-2; D gene: NA; clone size: NA; V gene: TRBV5-3
CDR3 protein: CASSPSSRDSNQPQHF; CDR3 DNA: TGTGCCAGCTCACCTAGCTCCAGGGATAGCAATCAGCCCCAGCATTTT; J gene: TRBJ1-5; D gene: NA; clone size: NA; V gene: TRBV18
CDR3 protein: CASSLDLHSEQFF; CDR3 DNA: TGTGCCAGCAGCTTAGACCTACACAGTGAGCAGTTCTTC; J gene: TRBJ2-1; D gene: NA; clone size: few; V gene: TRBV7-3
CDR3 protein: CASSIESGFYGYTF; CDR3 DNA: TGTGCCAGTAGTATAGAATCCGGGTTCTATGGCTACACCTTC; J gene: TRBJ1-2; D gene: NA; clone size: few; V gene: TRBV19
CDR3 protein: CASSLDSYGYTF; CDR3 DNA: TGTGCCAGCAGTTTAGACAGTTATGGCTACACCTTC; J gene: TRBJ1-2; D gene: NA; clone size: NA; V gene: TRBV28
CDR3 protein: CASSVVQSNQPQHF; CDR3 DNA: TGTGCCAGCAGTGTGGTACAGAGCAATCAGCCCCAGCATTTT; J gene: TRBJ1-5; D gene: NA; clone size: once; V gene: TRBV6-1
CDR3 protein: CASSPTGGAYEQYF; CDR3 DNA: TGTGCCAGCAGCCCAACAGGTGGAGCCTACGAGCAGTACTTC; J gene: TRBJ2-7; D gene: NA; clone size: NA; V gene: TRBV7-8
CDR3 protein: CASSLELQGGELFF; CDR3 DNA: TGTGCCAGCAGCTTGGAGCTGCAGGGGGGGGAGCTGTTTTTT; J gene: TRBJ2-2; D gene: NA; clone size: NA; V gene: TRBV5-6
CDR3 protein: CASTAYHEEQFF; CDR3 DNA: TGTGCCAGCACCGCTTATCATGAGGAGCAGTTCTTC; J gene: TRBJ2-1; D gene: NA; clone size: NA; V gene: TRBV7-9